These 8 T cell receptor beta chains originate from one sample sequenced in a study of T cells in Graves' hyperthyroidism and ophthalmopathy. Researchers took RNA transcripts and amplified the TCR beta CDR3 regions from them. The HTBI primer set was used in a first-round RT-PCR of the TCR CDR3. A single record per CDR3 protein comes from TCRdb applying MiXCR to the multiplex PCR reads. This table has approximately 530,000 distinct CDR3 sequences, just under 20% appearing once. The sample was blood. These receptors were collected from a man between 40 and 49 years old with Graves' ophthalmopathy.

This clonotype was seen ten or more times. The chain employs TRBV5-1 and TRBJ2-1; unclear D gene. V lost 4 bases to trimming and J lost 0 bases, with 11 bases between them. This CDR3 comprises 15 residues. CDR1 is SGHRS and CDR2 is YFSETQ in the germline V gene. CDR3 amino acids: CASSTDASSYNEQFF. Written as DNA, the CDR3 is TGCGCCAGCAGCACGGACGCAAGCTCCTACAATGAGCAGTTCTTC.

This rearrangement joins TRBV19 to TRBJ2-6, with TRBD1 matching over 7 bases. This CDR3 contains 15 residues. The ends lost 9 bases at V and 2 bases at J; junction bases unmatched: 7. CDR1 LNHDA and CDR2 SQIVND come from the germline V gene (reference sequence). CDR3 protein: CASHTGVTGANVLTF. The CDR3 DNA sequence: TGTGCCAGCCATACAGGGGTTACTGGGGCCAACGTCCTGACTTTC. The full variable domain, in which reference TRBV19 and TRBJ2-6 provide the parts outside the CDR3, is DGGITQSPKYLFRKEGQNVTLSCEQNLNHDAMYWYRQDPGQGLRLIYYSQIVNDFQKGDIAEGYSVSREKKESFPLTVTSAQKNPTAFYLCASHTGVTGANVLTFGAGSRLTVL.

The chain carries TRBV28 and TRBJ1-5, with D unclear. This CDR3 comprises 14 residues. Germline V gives CDR1 MDHEN, CDR2 SYDVKM. Trimming removed 2 bases from V and 5 bases from J, with 10 bases in between. The CDR3 nucleotides are TGTGCCAGCAGTTTAACGATCCCCCATCAGCCCCAGCATTTT. Its translation is CASSLTIPHQPQHF.

This clonotype appeared a few times. The chain couples TRBV9 to TRBJ1-1; D may be TRBD1 (5 bases). The germline V and J ends were trimmed by 3 bases and 0 bases, with 12 bases remaining between them. The germline V gene has CDR1 SGDLS and CDR2 YYNGEE. CDR3 length: 15 residues. CDR3: CASSADSGMNTEAFF. The CDR3 nucleotides are TGTGCCAGCAGCGCCGACAGTGGAATGAACACTGAAGCTTTCTTT.

Ten or more counts support this clonotype. This rearrangement joins TRBV3-1 to TRBJ2-5; D gene unclear. Germline CDR1 and CDR2: LGHDT and YNNKEL (reference sequence). This CDR3 is 13 amino acids long. V was pared by 5 bases and J by 2 bases, with 9 bases between. The CDR3 sequence: CASSATPQETQYF. CDR3 in DNA: TGTGCCAGCAGCGCTACTCCACAAGAGACCCAGTACTTC.

This clonotype showed up just once. This may be a read error: a much more frequent sequence differs by one nucleotide. J is TRBJ2-3 and V is TRBV20-1; 7 nucleotides line up with TRBD2. The V segment lost 5 bases and the J segment 4 bases; nucleotides outside the gene matches: 12. The V gene's germline CDR1 is DFQATT and CDR2 SNEGSKA (reference sequence). This CDR3 contains 15 residues. This chain's CDR3 is CSARLGRGFADTQYF. Written as DNA, the CDR3 is TGCAGTGCTCGACTAGGGAGGGGCTTCGCAGATACGCAGTATTTT.

This clonotype has at least ten counts. The genes are TRBV7-3 and TRBJ2-5; D possibly corresponds to TRBD2 (6 bases). The CDR3 is 15 residues long. CDR1 is SGHTA and CDR2 is FQGTGA in the germline V gene. V was clipped by 5 bases and J by 4 bases, with 17 bases between them. CDR3 loop: CASSPGPLEGETQYF. Here the CDR3 DNA reads TGTGCCAGCAGCCCCGGCCCCCTGGAGGGAGAGACCCAGTACTTC.

This clonotype was detected only a few times. The J gene is TRBJ2-5, the V gene TRBV30, with TRBD1 as a possible D gene (5 bases). Germline CDR1 is GTSNPN and CDR2 is SVGIG (reference sequence). V lost 4 bases and J 2 bases, leaving 14 bases between the germline ends. The CDR3 loop spans 14 amino acids. The CDR3, as DNA: TGTGCCTGGACGCCAGCCCCAGGGCAAGAGACCCAGTACTTC. This gives the protein CAWTPAPGQETQYF.